Given below is one T cell receptor beta chain in context. The data stem from a study of response to subunit inactivated influenza vaccine. CDR3 length: 16 amino acids. TCRdb fed the RT-PCR reads into MiXCR, producing one record per CDR3 protein. The table includes roughly 570,000 distinct CDR3 sequences, 10% to 15% detected once. Sequencing used PBMCs from blood, obtained roughly 6 weeks after vaccination. V and J are TRBV21-1 and TRBJ2-1. TRBV21-1 is marked as a pseudogene. This sequence originates from a man between 45 and 60 years old who received an inactivated influenza vaccine. CDR3 region: CASSKVASATYNEQFF. In nucleotides, the CDR3 is TGTGCCAGCAGCAAAGTGGCCAGCGCAACCTACAATGAGCAGTTCTTC.